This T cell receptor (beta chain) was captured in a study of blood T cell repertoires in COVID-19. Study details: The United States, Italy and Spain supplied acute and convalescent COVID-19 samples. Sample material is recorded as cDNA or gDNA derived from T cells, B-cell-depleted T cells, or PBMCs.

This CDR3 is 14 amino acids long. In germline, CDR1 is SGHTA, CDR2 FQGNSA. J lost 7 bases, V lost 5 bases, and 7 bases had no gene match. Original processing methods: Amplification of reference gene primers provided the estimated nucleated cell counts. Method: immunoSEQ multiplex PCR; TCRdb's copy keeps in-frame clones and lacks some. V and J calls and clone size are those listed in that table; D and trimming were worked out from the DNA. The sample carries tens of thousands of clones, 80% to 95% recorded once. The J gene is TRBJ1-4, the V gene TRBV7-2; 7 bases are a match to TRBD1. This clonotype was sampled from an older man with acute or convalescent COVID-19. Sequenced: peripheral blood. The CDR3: CASSTRQGGEKLFF. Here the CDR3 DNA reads TGTGCCAGCAGCACCAGACAGGGAGGTGAAAAACTGTTTTTT.